The 24 T cell receptor beta chains listed next were all sequenced from one sample in a study of T cell repertoires in cytomegalovirus infection. TCRdb reprocessed the reads via MiXCR and lists one record per CDR3 protein. Seen here are 550,000 to 700,000 distinct CDR3 sequences, 40% observed once, and the top ten hold 48%. These receptors are not linked to any known antigen. This sample comprised cultured PBMCs, obtained from culture after CMV antigen stimulation. These TCRs come from a human donor in good health (CMV status not recorded). Some clones in this sample may be carry-over from other donors' samples.

This clonotype was observed a handful of times. The chain has TRBV6-5 and TRBJ2-4, with TRBD1 identical over 9 bases. Germline CDR1 MNHEY, CDR2 SVGAGI. After removal of 2 bases from V and 4 bases from J, the junction contained 6 bases not matched to a gene. CDR3 size: 16 residues. CDR3 coding DNA: TGTGCCAGCAGTTACAGTCTGGGACAGGGAAAAAACATTCAGTACTTC. It encodes CASSYSLGQGKNIQYF.

The rearrangement joins TRBV29-1 to TRBJ2-1; TRBD2 aligns across 9 bases. Germline V gene lookup returns CDR1 SQVTM and CDR2 ANQGSEA. There are 13 residues in the CDR3. The V and J ends lost 4 bases and 7 bases, in that order; junction bases with no gene match: 5. The CDR3 sequence is CSVAALAGNEQFF. The CDR3 coding sequence is TGCAGCGTTGCAGCGCTAGCGGGGAATGAGCAGTTCTTC.

This clonotype was detected a few times. This chain connects TRBV7-8 to TRBJ1-6, with 9 bases matching TRBD1. CDR1 is SGHVS and CDR2 is FQNEAQ in the germline V gene. With V trimmed by 5 bases and J by 0 bases, 5 bases remained unmatched. The CDR3 runs 17 residues. The CDR3 here is CASSLGTGNSYNSPLHF. The CDR3 DNA is TGTGCCAGCAGCCTTGGGACAGGGAACTCCTATAATTCACCCCTCCACTTT.

J is TRBJ2-1 and V is TRBV20-1, with D uncertain. This CDR3 spans 15 amino acids. Trimming shortened V by 6 bases and J by 10 bases, and 25 bases separated the two germline ends. CDR1 is DFQATT, CDR2 SNEGSKA, per germline (reference sequence). The DNA of the CDR3 is TGCAGTGCAACCCCCCCCGGCGGACCTGCCACGGAGCAGTTCTTC. As protein: CSATPPGGPATEQFF.

This clonotype showed up many times. The rearrangement links TRBV7-2 to TRBJ2-3, with 12 bases that match TRBD1. The CDR3 is 16 amino acids. Germline V gene lookup returns CDR1 SGHTA and CDR2 FQGNSA. With 5 bases clipped from V and 6 bases from J, the junction kept 9 bases outside the gene matches. The CDR3 loop reads CASSAPRDRGRDTQYF. CDR3 bases: TGTGCCAGCAGCGCCCCCCGGGACAGGGGGCGGGATACGCAGTATTTT.

This clonotype was detected only a few times. This chain uses TRBV10-2 with TRBJ2-1; D gene uncertain. This CDR3 contains 12 residues. Germline CDR1 and CDR2: WSHSY and SAAADI. Trimming left V 6 bases short and J 9 bases short, with 12 bases between. Written as DNA, the CDR3 is TGCGCCAGCAGCCTTATCTTGGGTGAGCAGTTCTTC. It is translated as CASSLILGEQFF.

The genes are TRBV6-2 or TRBV6-3 and TRBJ2-5; D is possibly TRBD2 (5 bases). The V gene lost 6 bases and the J gene lost 4 bases, with 12 bases spanning the gap. This CDR3 spans 13 amino acids. Germline loops: CDR1 MNHEY, CDR2 SVGEGT. The CDR3 nucleotides are TGTGCCAGCAGGCCCGTGGGGAGAGAGACCCAGTACTTC. Encoded protein: CASRPVGRETQYF.

This clonotype was detected ten times or more. The chain uses TRBV7-2 and TRBJ2-7, with 7 bases lining up with TRBD2. Trimming took 2 bases from V and 0 from J; bases not matched to a gene: 1. CDR3 length: 14 residues. Germline V CDR1 and CDR2: SGHTA, FQGNSA. The CDR3 DNA reads TGTGCCAGCAGCTTACGCGGGGGCTCCTACGAGCAGTACTTC. This sequence encodes CASSLRGGSYEQYF.

To note about this clonotype: The CDR3 ends on some other residue instead of the conserved phenylalanine or tryptophan, so this is likely a read error. V is TRBV7-2 and J is TRBJ1-4; D unresolved. V was clipped by 3 bases and J by 8 bases, with 7 bases between them. Germline V gene sequence: CDR1 SGHTA, CDR2 FQGNSA. The CDR3 has 12 residues. The CDR3 loop reads CASSLVPEKLFS. The CDR3 nucleotides are TGTGCCAGCAGCTTGGTTCCCGAAAAACTGTTTTCT.

This clonotype appeared once. This chain connects TRBV4-3 to TRBJ1-2; 7 bases match TRBD1. CDR1 is LGHNA, CDR2 YSLEER, per germline. The CDR3 runs to 15 residues. The J segment lost 5 bases and the V segment lost 0 bases, leaving 6 bases of the junction unmatched. CDR3 region: CASSQDEGAGYGYTF. The CDR3 nucleotides are TGCGCCAGCAGCCAAGACGAGGGGGCAGGGTATGGCTACACCTTC.

This clonotype has just a few counts. The rearrangement uses TRBV7-2 and TRBJ2-1, with D perhaps TRBD1 or TRBD2 (7 bases each). V was shortened by 5 bases and J by 7 bases, with 21 bases between the two germline ends. Germline CDR1 and CDR2: SGHTA and FQGNSA. The CDR3 length is 16 residues. CDR3 DNA sequence: TGTGCCAGCAGCCTTGCTTCAGGGGGGGGGCAAAATGAGCAGTTCTTC. Translating gives CASSLASGGGQNEQFF.

V usage is TRBV7-9 and J usage is TRBJ2-2; D remains unclear. This CDR3 is 14 amino acids long. Trimming took 5 bases from V and 4 from J, leaving 11 bases between them. The germline V gene encodes CDR1 SEHNR and CDR2 FQNEAQ (reference sequence). CDR3 bases: TGTGCCAGCAGCATCTTAGAAATCACCGGGGAGCTGTTTTTT. Amino acids: CASSILEITGELFF.

The V and J genes are TRBV5-1 and TRBJ2-1; 7 positions match TRBD1. The CDR3 consists of 14 residues. Germline V gene lookup returns CDR1 SGHRS and CDR2 YFSETQ. Losses at the gene ends were 4 bases for V and 2 bases for J; bases not matched to a gene: 3. The CDR3 region has the DNA TGCGCCAGCAGCACAGGACAGGCCTACAATGAGCAGTTCTTC. It yields the protein CASSTGQAYNEQFF.

The chain recombines TRBV12-5 with TRBJ1-2; unclear D gene. Germline values: CDR1 LGHNT, CDR2 FRNRAP. V was pared by 4 bases and J by 4 bases, with 10 bases between. The CDR3 runs 13 residues. The CDR3 loop is CASGWKGIYGYTF. The CDR3 nucleotides read TGTGCTAGTGGTTGGAAAGGGATCTATGGCTACACCTTC.

The genes are TRBV5-4 and TRBJ2-1; the match to TRBD1 covers 8 bases. V was clipped by 0 bases and J by 2 bases; unmatched bases: 1. Germline V lookup: CDR1 SGHNT, CDR2 YYREEE (reference sequence). The CDR3 has 15 residues. The DNA of the CDR3 is TGTGCCAGCAGCTTGGAGACAGGGGCCTACAATGAGCAGTTCTTC. It translates to CASSLETGAYNEQFF.

V gene TRBV7-9 combines with J gene TRBJ2-3, with 8 nucleotides matching TRBD2. This CDR3 has 15 amino acids. Germline loops: CDR1 SEHNR, CDR2 FQNEAQ (reference sequence). The V gene end was trimmed by 5 bases and the J gene end by 4 bases; junction bases not matched to a gene: 8. The DNA for the CDR3 is TGTGCCAGCAGCCCTCCCCCCGGGAGGGCAGATACGCAGTATTTT. It yields the protein CASSPPPGRADTQYF.

CDR3 DNA sequence: TGTGCCAGCAGTTACCCAGGCTCCTACAATGAGCAGTTCTTC. Translation: CASSYPGSYNEQFF. V gene TRBV6-2 or TRBV6-3 combines with J gene TRBJ2-1; D gene unclear. Germline-derived CDR1 and CDR2 are MNHEY and SVGEGT. With 2 bases removed from V and 0 bases from J, the gap between germline ends came to 5 bases. The CDR3 has 14 amino acids.

The chain has TRBV7-2 and TRBJ1-3, with D possibly matching TRBD1 (5 bases). CDR3 size: 15 residues. The germline gives CDR1 SGHTA, CDR2 FQGNSA. V lost 1 base and J lost 8, with 15 bases in between. The DNA of the CDR3 is TGTGCCAGCAGCTTAGGGTCAGGGACCGGGGACACCATATATTTT. Translation: CASSLGSGTGDTIYF.

This clonotype was found many times. The genes are TRBV28 and TRBJ1-1; unclear D gene. The CDR3 runs 12 residues. V dropped 6 bases and J dropped 8 bases, with 13 bases sitting between them. CDR1 is MDHEN and CDR2 is SYDVKM in the germline V gene. CDR3 sequence (DNA): TGTGCCAGCAGCTTAGTTGGCGGAGAAGCTTTCTTT. The encoded protein is CASSLVGGEAFF.

Only a few counts were recorded for this clonotype. The gene calls are TRBV12-3 or TRBV12-4 and TRBJ1-4, with D possibly matching TRBD1 (5 bases). Trimming took 6 bases from V and 5 from J, leaving 7 bases between them. The CDR3 length is 12 residues. The CDR3 sequence is CASRAGNEKLFF. The CDR3 bases are TGTGCCAGCAGGGCAGGGAATGAAAAACTGTTTTTT.

V gene TRBV20-1 combines with J gene TRBJ2-5; D remains ambiguous. Trimming left V 6 bases short and J 3 bases short, with 14 bases between. In germline, CDR1 is DFQATT, CDR2 SNEGSKA (reference sequence). The CDR3 has 13 residues. CDR3 DNA sequence: TGCAGTGCCCCCCTGTGGAGCGAAGAGACCCAGTACTTC. This sequence encodes CSAPLWSEETQYF.

The V gene is TRBV5-1, the J gene TRBJ1-5, with D perhaps matching TRBD1 (6 bases). Trimming cost V 0 bases and J 5 bases, with 12 bases left between them. The germline V gene encodes CDR1 SGHRS and CDR2 YFSETQ. The CDR3 length is 15 residues. DNA of the CDR3: TGCGCCAGCAGCTTGGAGGGGACACGAGATCAGCCCCAGCATTTT. Residues: CASSLEGTRDQPQHF. The whole variable domain, filled in from reference TRBV5-1 and TRBJ1-5, reads KAGVTQTPRYLIKTRGQQVTLSCSPISGHRSVSWYQQTPGQGLQFLFEYFSETQRNKGNFPGRFSGRQFSNSRSEMNVSTLELGDSALYLCASSLEGTRDQPQHFGDGTRLSIL.

This sequence joins TRBV20-1 and TRBJ2-4; D unresolved. CDR1 and CDR2 (germline): DFQATT, SNEGSKA (reference sequence). V was clipped by 4 bases and J by 7 bases, with 14 bases between them. The CDR3 length is 13 residues. The chain's CDR3 is CSATHLHGNIQYF. CDR3 DNA: TGCAGTGCTACCCATCTCCACGGGAACATTCAGTACTTC.

CDR3 residues: CASSLVSGGPTDTQYF. The DNA of the CDR3 is TGTGCCAGCAGCTTAGTTAGCGGGGGACCCACAGATACGCAGTATTTT. The rearrangement links TRBV11-2 to TRBJ2-3; 9 bases line up with TRBD2. Losses at the gene ends were 1 base for V and 2 bases for J; bases not matched to a gene: 4. Germline V lookup: CDR1 SGHAT, CDR2 FQNNGV. The CDR3 totals 16 residues.